Listed here are 32 T cell receptor beta chains from one sample, sequenced in a study of blood T cell repertoires in COVID-19. Profiled with immunoSEQ multiplex PCR; TCRdb holds only in-frame clones, not every one. This table holds some 700,000 clones, 90% found once. The sample was peripheral blood. The receptor source for this set is a woman under 30 with acute or convalescent COVID-19.

As for this clone: Sequence at one end of the junction differs from germline and may be a read error. The chain employs TRBV4-3 and TRBJ2-7, with TRBD2 identical over 15 bases. The CDR3 contains 20 residues. Germline V gene lookup returns CDR1 LGHNA and CDR2 YSLEER. CDR3 DNA: TGCGCCAGCAGCCAAGATGGGACTAGCGGGGGGTTTATTAACTCCAACGAGCAGTACTTC. Translated: CASSQDGTSGGFINSNEQYF.

The chain couples TRBV5-1 to TRBJ1-2; D ambiguous. Germline loops: CDR1 SGHRS, CDR2 YFSETQ. V lost 1 base and J 3 bases, leaving 7 bases between the germline ends. The CDR3 covers 13 residues. CDR3 DNA sequence: TGCGCCAGCAGCTTGTTCGCAGACTATGGCTACACCTTC. Translating it yields CASSLFADYGYTF.

This rearrangement joins TRBV19 to TRBJ1-2; TRBD1 agrees at 7 bases. Germline values: CDR1 LNHDA, CDR2 SQIVND (reference sequence). The CDR3 is 15 amino acids. V trimming: 5 bases; J trimming: 0 bases; junction bases outside the gene matches: 6. In DNA form, the CDR3 reads TGTGCCAGTAGTCCTCGACAGGGTACTAACTATGGCTACACCTTC. This translates into CASSPRQGTNYGYTF.

V usage is TRBV7-9 and J usage is TRBJ1-4; TRBD1 matches at 9 bases. Trimming cost V 1 base and J 3 bases; bases outside gene matches: 6. Germline CDR1 is SEHNR and CDR2 is FQNEAQ (reference sequence). The CDR3 is 17 residues long. CDR3 in DNA: TGTGCCAGCAGCTTAGACAGGGGGCCTGAAGCTAATGAAAAACTGTTTTTT. This sequence encodes CASSLDRGPEANEKLFF.

The V and J genes are TRBV6-6 and TRBJ1-1; no clear D. V gave up 5 bases and J gave up 3 bases, with 10 bases separating them. CDR3 size: 13 residues. From germline, CDR1 is MNHNY and CDR2 SVGAGI (reference sequence). CDR3 in DNA: TGTGCCAGCAGTCACGACAAATACACTGAAGCTTTCTTT. This codes for CASSHDKYTEAFF.

V is TRBV19 and J is TRBJ1-2, with 8 bases identical to TRBD1. The germline V gene encodes CDR1 LNHDA and CDR2 SQIVND (reference sequence). Germline trimming cut 2 bases from V and 7 bases from J; bases unmatched to any gene: 12. The CDR3 runs 16 residues. The CDR3 DNA is TGTGCCAGTAGTATATTCGGGACAGGACGGGGTTTTGGCTACACCTTC. It codes for CASSIFGTGRGFGYTF.

This chain connects TRBV12-5 to TRBJ1-1, with TRBD1 matching over 8 bases. The J segment lost 5 bases and the V segment lost 4 bases, leaving 6 bases of the junction unmatched. Germline V lookup: CDR1 LGHNT, CDR2 FRNRAP. The CDR3 sequence is 14 residues long. Here the CDR3 DNA reads TGTGCTAGTGGTTCCCAGGGGGCGACGACTGAAGCTTTCTTT. It encodes CASGSQGATTEAFF.

The chain is built from TRBV30 and TRBJ1-6, with D possibly being TRBD1 (5 bases). The germline CDR1 and CDR2 sequences are GTSNPN and SVGIG (reference sequence). The V and J ends lost 7 bases and 5 bases respectively, with 18 bases between them. The CDR3 totals 15 residues. The CDR3 is CASSIGARNNSPLHF. Written as DNA, the CDR3 is TGTGCCTCGTCAATTGGGGCCAGAAATAATTCACCCCTCCACTTT.

The V gene is TRBV6-5, the J gene TRBJ2-3, with unresolved D. The CDR3 spans 11 residues. The V and J ends lost 6 bases and 5 bases respectively, with 6 bases between them. Germline V CDR1 and CDR2: MNHEY, SVGAGI. CDR3 sequence: CASRPGDTQYF. CDR3 nucleotide sequence: TGTGCCAGCAGACCCGGAGATACGCAGTATTTT.

The chain carries TRBV7-6 and TRBJ1-6; D ambiguous. Germline CDR1 and CDR2: SGHVS and FNYEAQ. This CDR3 region has 13 residues. V was trimmed by 4 bases and J by 7 bases, leaving 8 bases between them. The DNA for the CDR3 is TGTGCCAGCAGCTCGACGGAGAATTCACCCCTCCACTTT. This gives the protein CASSSTENSPLHF.

CDR3 bases: TGTGCCAGCAGCTTCCTAATAGATACGCAGTATTTT. Protein sequence: CASSFLIDTQYF. V gene TRBV7-2 combines with J gene TRBJ2-3, with D hard to call. The CDR3 consists of 12 residues. With 3 bases removed from V and 5 bases from J, the gap between germline ends came to 6 bases. CDR1 and CDR2 from the germline V gene are SGHTA and FQGNSA.

The genes are TRBV27 and TRBJ2-3; 7 bases fit TRBD1. The germline V gene has CDR1 MNHEY and CDR2 SMNVEV (reference sequence). The CDR3 runs 14 residues. With 6 bases clipped from V and 3 bases from J, the junction kept 6 bases outside the gene matches. In DNA, the CDR3 is TGTGCCAGCAGCTCGGGACAGCTTACAGATACGCAGTATTTT. As protein: CASSSGQLTDTQYF.

Comments on this clone: Other DNA variants within this sample encode the same CDR3. The chain combines TRBV18 with TRBJ1-1, with 7 bases aligning to TRBD1. Looked up from germline, CDR1 is KGHSH and CDR2 is LQKENI. CDR3 length: 14 amino acids. Unmatched junction bases numbered 1, after V lost 3 bases and J lost 0 bases. The CDR3 DNA reads as TGTGCCAGCTCACCTGACAGGGTGAACACTGAAGCTTTCTTT. Translating it yields CASSPDRVNTEAFF.

This chain connects TRBV3-1 (or the pseudogene TRBV3-2) to TRBJ1-5, with D uncertain. Germline V gives CDR1 LGHDT, CDR2 YNNKEL (reference sequence). The ends were cut back, 0 bases at V and 4 bases at J, with 10 bases in the middle. The CDR3 runs 15 residues. CDR3 region: CASSQDGRSNQPQHF. CDR3 sequence (DNA): TGTGCCAGCAGCCAAGATGGGAGGTCTAATCAGCCCCAGCATTTT.

This clone occurred once. The chain uses TRBV29-1 and TRBJ1-2, with D hard to call. The CDR3 consists of 12 residues. V lost 0 bases, J lost 8 bases, and 10 bases lay in between. Germline CDR1 SQVTM, CDR2 ANQGSEA. In DNA, the CDR3 is TGCAGCGTTGAAGACGTTACATACGGCTACACCTTC. It is translated as CSVEDVTYGYTF.

The chain uses TRBV4-2 and TRBJ2-7, with 10 bases lining up with TRBD2. The CDR3 loop spans 16 amino acids. Germline V gene data show CDR1 as LGHNA and CDR2 as YNFKEQ. V trimming: 0 bases; J trimming: 5 bases; junction bases outside the gene matches: 7. The CDR3 DNA sequence: TGTGCCAGCAGCCAAGATACTAGCGGGGACCTCCACGAGCAGTACTTC. Its translation is CASSQDTSGDLHEQYF.

The chain joins TRBV6-4 to TRBJ2-3; 9 bases map to TRBD2. Germline values: CDR1 MRHNA, CDR2 SNTAGT. There are 15 residues in the CDR3. The V and J ends lost 2 bases and 0 bases, in that order; junction bases with no gene match: 0. This chain's CDR3 is CASSDGTSSTDTQYF. The CDR3 DNA is TGTGCCAGCAGTGACGGGACTAGCAGCACAGATACGCAGTATTTT.

This clone was detected only once. V gene TRBV18 combines with J gene TRBJ2-7, with 8 bases fitting TRBD1. In germline, CDR1 is KGHSH, CDR2 LQKENI. Trimming removed 3 bases from V and 0 bases from J; junction bases left unmatched: 7. This CDR3 region has 16 residues. CDR3 bases: TGTGCCAGCTCACCCAATTTCGGGACAGGCTCCTACGAGCAGTACTTC. Translated, it gives CASSPNFGTGSYEQYF.

The rearrangement uses TRBV5-1 and TRBJ1-1, with 7 bases identical to TRBD1. Germline V gene lookup returns CDR1 SGHRS and CDR2 YFSETQ. V lost 0 bases, J lost 0 bases, and 8 bases stayed unmatched. The CDR3 has 17 amino acids. The CDR3 here is CASSLGRPGTVNTEAFF. CDR3 bases: TGCGCCAGCAGCTTGGGTCGTCCCGGGACAGTGAACACTGAAGCTTTCTTT.

The rearrangement uses TRBV7-2 and TRBJ2-2, with 11 bases that match TRBD2. This CDR3 has 16 residues. V shed 1 base, J shed 4 bases, and the junction held 2 bases outside the gene matches. The germline V gene encodes CDR1 SGHTA and CDR2 FQGNSA. CDR3: CASSLGLAGGTGELFF. The CDR3 coding sequence is TGTGCCAGCAGCTTAGGGCTAGCGGGGGGCACCGGGGAGCTGTTTTTT. Full variable domain (outside the CDR3, taken from reference TRBV7-2 and TRBJ2-2): GAGVSQSPSNKVTEKGKDVELRCDPISGHTALYWYRQSLGQGLEFLIYFQGNSAPDKSGLPSDRFSAERTGGSVSTLTIQRTQQEDSAVYLCASSLGLAGGTGELFFGEGSRLTVL.

The chain carries TRBV7-9 and TRBJ1-2; 8 bases align to TRBD1. This CDR3 region has 13 residues. Germline assignment: CDR1 SEHNR and CDR2 FQNEAQ (reference sequence). V was clipped by 5 bases and J by 7 bases; unmatched bases: 6. The CDR3 is CASSPDRGFGYTF. CDR3 coding DNA: TGTGCCAGCAGCCCAGACAGGGGATTTGGCTACACCTTC.

The V call is TRBV6-1, the J call TRBJ2-1; 8 bases fit TRBD2. CDR3 length: 18 amino acids. The V segment lost 3 bases and the J segment 4 bases; nucleotides outside the gene matches: 14. Per germline, CDR1 MNHNS and CDR2 SASEGT. CDR3 region: CASSDALGVAGSYNEQFF. Written as DNA, the CDR3 is TGTGCCAGCAGTGATGCCCTCGGGGTAGCGGGGTCATACAATGAGCAGTTCTTC.

The chain carries TRBV6-1 and TRBJ1-6, with a weak D call TRBD1 (5 bases). This CDR3 contains 16 residues. The germline CDR1 and CDR2 sequences are MNHNS and SASEGT. Trimming took 4 bases from V and 10 from J, leaving 20 bases between them. The CDR3 sequence: CASSVRVPAKGSPLHF. In DNA, the CDR3 is TGTGCCAGCAGTGTCCGGGTCCCTGCCAAGGGGTCACCCCTCCACTTT.

The chain joins TRBV7-8 to TRBJ1-2; tentatively, D is TRBD1 (5 bases). The CDR3 runs to 16 residues. Trimming shortened V by 4 bases and J by 1 base, and 16 bases separated the two germline ends. Germline CDR1 reads SGHVS; CDR2 reads FQNEAQ. CDR3 protein: CASSYPGPTDNYGYTF. For the CDR3, the DNA is TGTGCCAGCAGCTACCCAGGGCCTACAGATAACTATGGCTACACCTTC.

J is TRBJ2-2 and V is TRBV11-2; 8 positions match TRBD2. The trim removed 0 bases at V and 6 bases at J, leaving 3 bases unmatched. The CDR3 spans 15 residues. Per germline, CDR1 SGHAT and CDR2 FQNNGV. The DNA of the CDR3 is TGTGCCAGCAGCTTAGAGGCGGGAGGACCCGGGGAGCTGTTTTTT. It is translated as CASSLEAGGPGELFF.

This clone was counted a few times. The chain is built from TRBV29-1 and TRBJ1-4, with D possibly matching TRBD1 (5 bases). There are 13 residues in the CDR3. The ends were cut back, 8 bases at V and 5 bases at J, with 15 bases in the middle. CDR1 is SQVTM, CDR2 ANQGSEA, per germline. CDR3 in DNA: TGCAGCTATCGGAAGCAGGGCAATGAAAAACTGTTTTTT. This gives the protein CSYRKQGNEKLFF.

This clone has a single count. The CDR3 protein is CASSEHRGGQAETQYF. The DNA for the CDR3 is TGTGCCAGCAGTGAACATCGGGGGGGGCAGGCGGAGACCCAGTACTTC. The chain has TRBV6-1 and TRBJ2-5; the match to TRBD2 covers 8 bases. The CDR3 contains 16 residues. Germline V gene data show CDR1 as MNHNS and CDR2 as SASEGT. Germline trimming cut 2 bases from V and 5 bases from J; bases unmatched to any gene: 10.

The chain couples TRBV7-9 to TRBJ1-2; TRBD1 might be the D (5 bases). Trimming removed 5 bases from V and 6 bases from J, with 10 bases in between. Germline-derived CDR1 and CDR2 are SEHNR and FQNEAQ (reference sequence). There are 12 residues in the CDR3. The DNA for the CDR3 is TGTGCCAGCAGCCCATGGGGGGATGGCTACACCTTC. Amino acids: CASSPWGDGYTF.

The chain employs TRBV9 and TRBJ1-1, with TRBD1 as a possible D gene (6 bases). Trimming pared 3 bases from V and 3 bases from J, leaving 21 bases between. The CDR3 has 17 amino acids. Germline CDR1 is SGDLS and CDR2 is YYNGEE. The CDR3 here is CASSGSPGHLKDTEAFF. The CDR3 DNA sequence: TGTGCCAGCAGCGGATCGCCGGGACACCTGAAGGACACTGAAGCTTTCTTT.

The rearrangement uses TRBV21-1 and TRBJ2-3; the tabulated D call, TRBD2, remains unverified against the DNA. TRBV21-1 corresponds to a pseudogene. The CDR3 extends over 19 amino acids. The CDR3 reads CASSKGYRGSSGYGDTQYF. Written as DNA, the CDR3 is TGTGCCAGCAGCAAAGGGTATCGTGGTAGCTCTGGCTATGGAGATACGCAGTATTTT.

J is TRBJ2-7 and V is TRBV29-1, with D possibly matching TRBD2 (6 bases). The CDR3 is 20 amino acids. The germline gives CDR1 SQVTM, CDR2 ANQGSEA. The V end lost 0 bases, the J end lost 4 bases, and 31 bases lay between the germline ends. In nucleotides, the CDR3 is TGCAGCGTTGAAGATTCCGCGGAGAGTGCGTGGAGGGTTCCGGTGTACGAGCAGTACTTC. It encodes CSVEDSAESAWRVPVYEQYF.

This chain joins TRBV2 and TRBJ1-2; perhaps TRBD1 as D (5 bases). CDR1 is SNHLY and CDR2 is FYNNEI in the germline V gene. The CDR3 length is 14 residues. Trimming removed 6 bases at V and 4 bases at J, with 15 bases between. CDR3 in DNA: TGTGCCAGCAGATTCAGGGCCCTAGGCTATGGCTACACCTTC. Protein product: CASRFRALGYGYTF.